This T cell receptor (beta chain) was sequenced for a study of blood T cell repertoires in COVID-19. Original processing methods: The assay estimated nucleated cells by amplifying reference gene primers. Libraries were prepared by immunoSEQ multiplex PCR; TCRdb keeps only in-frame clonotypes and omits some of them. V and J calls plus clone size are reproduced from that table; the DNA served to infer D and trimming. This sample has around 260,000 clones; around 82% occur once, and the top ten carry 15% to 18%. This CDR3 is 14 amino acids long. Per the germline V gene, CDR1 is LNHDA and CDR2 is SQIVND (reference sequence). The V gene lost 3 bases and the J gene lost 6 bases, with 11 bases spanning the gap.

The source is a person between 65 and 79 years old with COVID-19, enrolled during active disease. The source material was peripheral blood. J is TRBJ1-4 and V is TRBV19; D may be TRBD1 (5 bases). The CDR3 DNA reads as TGTGCCAGTAGTATTAGCAGGGTTGATGAAAAACTGTTTTTT. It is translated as CASSISRVDEKLFF.